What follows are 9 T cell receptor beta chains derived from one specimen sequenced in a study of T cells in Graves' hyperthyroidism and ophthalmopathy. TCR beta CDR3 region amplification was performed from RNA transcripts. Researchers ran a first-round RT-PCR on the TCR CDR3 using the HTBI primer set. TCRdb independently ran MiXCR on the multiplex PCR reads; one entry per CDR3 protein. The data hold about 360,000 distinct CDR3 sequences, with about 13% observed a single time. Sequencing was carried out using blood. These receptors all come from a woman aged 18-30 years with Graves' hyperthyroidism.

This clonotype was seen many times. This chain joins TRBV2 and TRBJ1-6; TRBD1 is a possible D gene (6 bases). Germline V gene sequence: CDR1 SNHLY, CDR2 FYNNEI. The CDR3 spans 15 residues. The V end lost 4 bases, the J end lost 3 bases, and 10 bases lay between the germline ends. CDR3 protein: CASSGRGGYNSPLHF. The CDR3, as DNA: TGTGCCAGCAGTGGCCGAGGGGGCTATAATTCACCCCTCCACTTT.

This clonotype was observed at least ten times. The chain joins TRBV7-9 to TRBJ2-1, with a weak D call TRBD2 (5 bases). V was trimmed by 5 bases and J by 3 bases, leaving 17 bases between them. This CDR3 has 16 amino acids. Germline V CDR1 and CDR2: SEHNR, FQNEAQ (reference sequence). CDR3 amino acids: CASSPYGLFNYNEQFF. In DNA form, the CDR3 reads TGTGCCAGCAGCCCCTATGGACTTTTTAACTACAATGAGCAGTTCTTC.

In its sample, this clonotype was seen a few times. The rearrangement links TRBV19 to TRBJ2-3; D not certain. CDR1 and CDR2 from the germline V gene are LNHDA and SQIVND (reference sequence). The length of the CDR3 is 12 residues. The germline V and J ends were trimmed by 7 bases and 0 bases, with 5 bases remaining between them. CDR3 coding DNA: TGTGCCAGTATGGAGAGCACAGATACGCAGTATTTT. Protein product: CASMESTDTQYF.

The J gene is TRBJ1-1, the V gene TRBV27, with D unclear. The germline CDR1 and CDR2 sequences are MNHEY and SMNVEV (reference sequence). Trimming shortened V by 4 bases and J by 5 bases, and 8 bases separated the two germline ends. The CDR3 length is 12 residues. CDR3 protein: CASSSRATEAFF. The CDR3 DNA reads TGTGCCAGCAGTTCCAGAGCTACTGAAGCTTTCTTT.

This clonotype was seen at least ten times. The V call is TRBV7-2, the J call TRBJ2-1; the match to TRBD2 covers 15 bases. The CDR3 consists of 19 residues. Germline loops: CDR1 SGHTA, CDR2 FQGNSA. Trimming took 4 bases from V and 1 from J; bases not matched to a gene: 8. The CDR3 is CASSSGTSGGTPSYNEQFF. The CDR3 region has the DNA TGTGCCAGCAGCTCAGGGACTAGCGGGGGGACCCCATCCTACAATGAGCAGTTCTTC.

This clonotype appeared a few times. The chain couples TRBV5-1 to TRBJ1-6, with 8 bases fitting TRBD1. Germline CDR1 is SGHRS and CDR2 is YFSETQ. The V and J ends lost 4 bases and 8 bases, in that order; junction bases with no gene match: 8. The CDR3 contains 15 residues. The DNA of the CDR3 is TGCGCCAGCAGCCCCGAACAGGGGGTTTATTCACCCCTCCACTTT. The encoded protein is CASSPEQGVYSPLHF.

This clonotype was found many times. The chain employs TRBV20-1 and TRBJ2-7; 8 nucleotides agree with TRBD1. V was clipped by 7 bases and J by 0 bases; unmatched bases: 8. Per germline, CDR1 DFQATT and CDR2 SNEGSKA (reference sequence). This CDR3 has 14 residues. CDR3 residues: CSVTDRGNSYEQYF. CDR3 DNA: TGCAGTGTAACCGACAGGGGAAACTCCTACGAGCAGTACTTC.

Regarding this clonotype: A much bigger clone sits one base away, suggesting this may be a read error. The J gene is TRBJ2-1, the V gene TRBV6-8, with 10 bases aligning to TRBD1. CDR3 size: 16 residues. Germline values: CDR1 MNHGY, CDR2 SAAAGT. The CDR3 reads CTSSQLWTGGYNEQFF. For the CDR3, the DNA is TGTACCAGCAGCCAACTATGGACAGGGGGCTACAATGAGCAGTTCTTC.

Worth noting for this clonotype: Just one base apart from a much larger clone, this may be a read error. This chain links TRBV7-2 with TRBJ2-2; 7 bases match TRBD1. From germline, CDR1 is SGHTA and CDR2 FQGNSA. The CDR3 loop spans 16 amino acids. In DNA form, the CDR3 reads TGTGCCAGCAGCTTATTGGCTGAGGGGGCGCCCGGGGAGCCGTTTTTT. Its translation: CASSLLAEGAPGEPFF.